The 8 T cell receptor beta chains presented below share a single source sample, sequenced in a study of cytomegalovirus exposure and HLA in healthy donors. In the PCR, 60 Vbeta and 13 Jbeta primers were used. Method: immunoSEQ multiplex PCR; TCRdb's copy keeps in-frame clones and lacks some. The profile shows about 130,000 clones, almost 85% of them singletons. The source material was PBMCs. Every receptor here comes from a boy aged 2 to 10 in good health and CMV-seronegative.

The chain carries TRBV2 and TRBJ1-4; D remains ambiguous. The germline gives CDR1 SNHLY, CDR2 FYNNEI. V lost 7 bases to trimming and J lost 8 bases, with 14 bases between them. This CDR3 is built from 13 residues. The CDR3 sequence is CASNPSPGEKLFF. CDR3 nucleotide sequence: TGTGCCAGCAACCCGTCCCCGGGGGAAAAACTGTTTTTT.

This clone was recorded a few times. V is TRBV5-1 and J is TRBJ2-7, with 9 bases that match TRBD1. V was pared by 5 bases and J by 1 base, with 4 bases of the junction left unmatched. This CDR3 has 14 amino acids. CDR1 and CDR2 (germline): SGHRS, YFSETQ. The CDR3 region has the DNA TGCGCCAGCAGGGCCGGGACAGGGTCCTACGAGCAGTACTTC. Translation: CASRAGTGSYEQYF.

The rearrangement links TRBV5-8 to TRBJ2-1; D possibly corresponds to TRBD1 (7 bases). The CDR3 is 17 amino acids. V dropped 1 base and J dropped 6 bases, with 20 bases sitting between them. Germline CDR1 SGHTS, CDR2 YDEGEE. The CDR3 DNA reads as TGTGCCAGCAGCTTGATGTCCAGGGGGAGGTTAGGCAATGAGCAGTTCTTC. Encoded protein: CASSLMSRGRLGNEQFF.

The rearrangement links TRBV19 to TRBJ1-4; no clear D. This CDR3 spans 13 amino acids. Germline lookup yields CDR1 LNHDA and CDR2 SQIVND (reference sequence). The V end was cut by 10 bases, the J end by 4 bases, with 13 bases between. The CDR3 region is CATRRGFNEKLFF. The CDR3 DNA reads as TGTGCCACCAGAAGAGGATTTAATGAAAAACTGTTTTTT. Full variable domain (remainder filled in from reference TRBV19 and TRBJ1-4): DGGITQSPKYLFRKEGQNVTLSCEQNLNHDAMYWYRQDPGQGLRLIYYSQIVNDFQKGDIAEGYSVSREKKESFPLTVTSAQKNPTAFYLCATRRGFNEKLFFGSGTQLSVL.

This clone was recorded only once. The J gene is TRBJ2-1, the V gene TRBV19, with unresolved D. The CDR3 length is 14 residues. Trimming shortened V by 3 bases and J by 0 bases, and 6 bases separated the two germline ends. Germline CDR1 and CDR2: LNHDA and SQIVND (reference sequence). CDR3 sequence: CASSILSSYNEQFF. CDR3 DNA sequence: TGTGCCAGTAGTATCTTGAGCTCCTACAATGAGCAGTTCTTC.

The chain links TRBV10-3 to TRBJ1-2; possible D gene TRBD1, 5 bases. Germline V CDR1 and CDR2: ENHRY, SYGVKD. Trimming pared 6 bases from V and 4 bases from J, leaving 15 bases between. The length of the CDR3 is 14 residues. The CDR3 loop reads CAIRPPGESYGYTF. CDR3 DNA sequence: TGTGCCATCAGGCCCCCGGGGGAATCCTATGGCTACACCTTC.

The J gene is TRBJ2-1, the V gene TRBV2; D is possibly TRBD1 (5 bases). The germline V and J ends were trimmed by 8 bases and 9 bases, with 17 bases remaining between them. The CDR3 is 13 residues long. Germline V gene data show CDR1 as SNHLY and CDR2 as FYNNEI. In DNA form, the CDR3 reads TGTGCCAGCGCTACCTTAGGGGTCGGTGAGCAGTTCTTC. This sequence encodes CASATLGVGEQFF.

The chain couples TRBV5-8 to TRBJ2-7; maybe TRBD1 (5 bases). Germline CDR1 reads SGHTS; CDR2 reads YDEGEE. Trimming cost V 1 base and J 7 bases, with 9 bases left between them. The CDR3 has 12 amino acids. Here the CDR3 reads CASSLRGIEQYF. In nucleotides, the CDR3 is TGTGCCAGCAGCTTGAGGGGTATTGAGCAGTACTTC.